Here is one T cell receptor (beta chain) with its context. This clonotype occurred many times. Its cognate antigen has yet to be identified. A read error may produce the germline difference seen at one junction end. This entry is derived from a study of T cells in AML relapse after transplant (dated by TCRdb to the late 2010s). Study-level background: Clinically matched patients in whom long-term complete remission was maintained, with more than 3 years of follow-up, were used as remission controls. Remission samples were obtained from bone marrow collected about 1 year after HSCT from patients in whom complete remission was maintained. In this retrospective study, inhibitory receptor expression and TCR repertoires of bone marrow T cells were examined in patients given allogeneic HSCT for myeloid malignancy.

The protocol used for the library was PCR. Instead of multiplex PCR, a modified RACE PCR protocol was used to amplify TCR alpha and beta chains from RNA. Libraries were sequenced on an Illumina MiSeq, and raw reads were demultiplexed by sample-specific barcode combinations. Per the source publication's procedure: MiXCR software was used to identify TCR clonotypes from the sequencing reads. The public reads were reanalyzed by TCRdb: fastp trimming at Q25, MiXCR alignment, in-frame beta chains only. When rows share a CDR3 protein, they turn into one entry using the most common DNA and genes. The V and J calls follow TCRdb's processing rather than the paper's. This sample holds approximately 3,000 distinct CDR3 sequences; around 10% were observed only once. The ten biggest clones cover 32% of the sample. Beyond this particular receptor, the publication reports: The TCR repertoire comparisons were based on very few samples, with only three individuals in each group for unsorted bone marrow.

CDR1 and CDR2 were assigned from the germline V gene (reference sequence) as SSHAT and FNYEAQ. The cysteine opens and the phenylalanine closes a CDR3 of 13 amino acids. Only the CDR3 DNA stays, 39 bases, in frame from base 1. The sequence joins TRBV7-7 to TRBJ2-5; the D gene cannot be resolved reliably. The source was bone marrow, either the whole sample or a sorted T cell fraction (not recorded which), collected in complete remission. The receptor was isolated from a human donor who had a stem cell transplant for acute myeloid leukemia. Some T cells may derive from the graft donor when a transplant has been performed. This receptor carries the CDR3 CASSKERQETQYF. The nucleotide sequence is TGTGCTAGCAGCAAAGAGCGCCAAGAGACCCAGTACTTC.